These T cell receptor beta chains were read from a single sample in a study of blood T cell repertoires in COVID-19. Sequenced by immunoSEQ multiplex PCR; TCRdb stores in-frame clones only, minus some. The sample lists 350,000 to 400,000 clones, around 89% occurring once. The specimen sequenced was PBMCs or T cells enriched from blood (not recorded which). The source is a man younger than 30 who had recovered from COVID-19. Each CDR3 is given with its conserved first and last residue. Each record gives: J gene, clone size, V gene, D gene, CDR3 DNA, CDR3 protein. A D gene is named only where the DNA matches it firmly. Clone size appears in some rows only: once, few, many, or a class for an expanded clone.

TRBJ1-1	-	TRBV28	-	TGTGCCAGCAGTTTTATATTCCGTGGGCTGTACACTGAAGCTTTCTTT	CASSFIFRGLYTEAFF
TRBJ1-6	-	TRBV7-9	-	TGTGCCAGCAGCTTAGAAACAGATAATTCACCCCTCCACTTT	CASSLETDNSPLHF
TRBJ1-3	-	TRBV19	-	TGTGCCAGTAGTGAAAACAGGGGAAACACCATATATTTT	CASSENRGNTIYF
TRBJ1-2	-	TRBV3-1/TRBV3-2	-	TGTGCCAGCAGCCAAGGAGGGTCTGGAAATGGCTACACCTTC	CASSQGGSGNGYTF
TRBJ2-7	-	TRBV28	-	TGTGCCAGCAGTTTAAGGGGCAGATCGTCCTACGAGCAGTACTTC	CASSLRGRSSYEQYF
TRBJ2-7	-	TRBV28	-	TGTGCCAGCAATGGGATAGGACTGGAGGGGTACTTC	CASNGIGLEGYF
TRBJ2-5	-	TRBV6-5	TRBD2	TGTGCCAGCAGTTCCGTCGGGACTAGCGACGAGACCCAGTACTTC	CASSSVGTSDETQYF
TRBJ2-7	-	TRBV28	-	TGTGCCAGCAGTGAGGGTTCGGCCTACGAGCAGTACTTC	CASSEGSAYEQYF
TRBJ2-3	few	TRBV30	TRBD2	TGTGCCTGGAGTGTTAACGGGAGGACCCAGTATTTT	CAWSVNGRTQYF
TRBJ2-2	-	TRBV7-2	TRBD2	TGTGCCAGCAGCGTCAGCGGGGGGGGAACCGGGGAGCTGTTTTTT	CASSVSGGGTGELFF
TRBJ1-1	-	TRBV27	-	TGTGCCAGCAGTCCGGGGGGCGGGGTTGAAGCTTTCTTT	CASSPGGGVEAFF
TRBJ2-7	-	TRBV2	-	TGTGCCAGCAGTGGGGCCCTCCCAGGGGTCAACGAGCAGTACTTC	CASSGALPGVNEQYF
TRBJ2-7	-	TRBV7-9	-	TGTGCCAGCAGCTTAGTAACAGGAACCTACGAGCAGTACTTC	CASSLVTGTYEQYF
TRBJ2-2	-	TRBV29-1	-	TGCAGCGTTGAAGAGTGGCGGGAATCGGTCACCGGGGAGCTGTTTTTT	CSVEEWRESVTGELFF
TRBJ2-2	-	TRBV5-1	TRBD2	TGCGCCAGCAGCTTGGATCGGGGGGACACCGGGGAGCTGTTTTTT	CASSLDRGDTGELFF
TRBJ1-4	-	TRBV6-5	-	TGTGCCAGCAGGAAACCGGGACTACGTAATGAAAAACTGTTTTTT	CASRKPGLRNEKLFF
TRBJ2-7	once	TRBV7-8	-	TGTGCCAGCAGCCGGGACTCTAACAGAGAGCAGTACTTC	CASSRDSNREQYF
TRBJ2-2	-	TRBV19	-	TGTGCCAGTAGGGAGGGAGGTTTGAACACCGGGGAGCTGTTTTTT	CASREGGLNTGELFF
TRBJ1-1	-	TRBV27	-	TGTGCCAGCAGTTTCGCAGAGAACACTGAAGCTTTCTTT	CASSFAENTEAFF
TRBJ2-7	-	TRBV7-9	-	TGTGCCAGCAGCCGGTGGACATCTGAGCAGTACTTC	CASSRWTSEQYF
TRBJ2-7	-	TRBV2	-	TGTGCCAGCAGTGAACTCTACGAGCAGTACTTC	CASSELYEQYF
TRBJ2-1	-	TRBV9	TRBD2	TGTGCCAGCAGCCCCCAGCGGGAGGGCCACAATGAGCAGTTCTTC	CASSPQREGHNEQFF
TRBJ1-2	-	TRBV24-1	TRBD1	TGTGCCACCAGATCCCGGGACAGGGGGCATCACTATGGCTACACCTTC	CATRSRDRGHHYGYTF
TRBJ1-6	-	TRBV27	-	TGTGCCAGCAGTGCGCAGGGCCTGGGTTCACCCCTCCACTTT	CASSAQGLGSPLHF
TRBJ2-7	-	TRBV6-5	TRBD2	TGTGCCAGCAGCCGGGGGGGGTCAACCTACGAGCAGTACTTC	CASSRGGSTYEQYF
TRBJ2-7	-	TRBV7-2	TRBD1	TGTGCCAGCAGCCCGGGACAGGGAAAGCAGTACTTC	CASSPGQGKQYF
TRBJ2-5	-	TRBV29-1	-	TGCAGCGTTGTCGCAGGGTCCCTAGAGACCCAGTACTTC	CSVVAGSLETQYF
TRBJ1-5	-	TRBV7-8	-	TGTGCCAGCAGCTTAGCAAAAAGAGATCAGCCCCAGCATTTT	CASSLAKRDQPQHF
TRBJ2-3	once	TRBV10-1	TRBD2	TGCGCCAGCAGGGCGGGGGGCACAGATACGCAGTATTTT	CASRAGGTDTQYF
TRBJ2-2	-	TRBV27	-	TGTGCCAGCAGTCCAACACAGACGCAGGGTCTCAACACCGGGGAGCTGTTTTTT	CASSPTQTQGLNTGELFF
TRBJ2-7	once	TRBV7-2	TRBD1	TGTGCCAGCAGCGAGGACAGGGGCAGGAGCGAGCAGTACTTC	CASSEDRGRSEQYF
TRBJ2-7	once	TRBV2	-	TGTGCCAGCATGTTAGATATATCGGGGGTCTACGAGCAGTACTTC	CASMLDISGVYEQYF
TRBJ1-2	once	TRBV6-5	TRBD1	TGTGCCAGCAGTTGGGACAGGAGCACTGCTAACTATGGCTACACCTTC	CASSWDRSTANYGYTF
TRBJ1-5	-	TRBV2	TRBD1	TGTGCCAGCAGGGGGACAGGCAATCAGCCCCAGCATTTT	CASRGTGNQPQHF
TRBJ2-7	once	TRBV4-1	TRBD2	TGCGCCAGCAGCCAAAGTCGGGGGGACTTATCCTACGAGCAGTACTTC	CASSQSRGDLSYEQYF
TRBJ2-5	-	TRBV11-2	-	TGTGCCAGCAGCTCGGGACACGGGTCGGAGACCCAGTACTTC	CASSSGHGSETQYF
TRBJ2-5	-	TRBV7-2	-	TGTGCCAGCAGCTTAGCAGGAGGGGTGGAGACCCAGTACTTC	CASSLAGGVETQYF
TRBJ1-5	-	TRBV27	TRBD1	TGTGCCAGCAGTTTATTGGGGACAGGTCGAGGTTCGGGCAATCAGCCCCAGCATTTT	CASSLLGTGRGSGNQPQHF
TRBJ1-5	-	TRBV9	-	TGTGCCAGCAGCGCCGGAGGGGGAGGGCAGCAGCCCCAGCATTTT	CASSAGGGGQQPQHF